The 21 T cell receptor beta chains below all came from one sample that was sequenced in a study of blood T cell repertoires in COVID-19. TCRdb's table, derived via immunoSEQ multiplex PCR, lists solely in-frame clones and lacks some. The sample lists about 210,000 clones, around 84% occurring once. The sequencing sample was made of PBMCs or T cells enriched from blood (not recorded which). These receptors all stem from a man aged 30 to 45 with acute COVID-19.

The chain combines TRBV10-3 with TRBJ2-1, with D perhaps matching TRBD2 (5 bases). The germline gives CDR1 ENHRY, CDR2 SYGVKD. The V and J ends lost 6 bases and 2 bases respectively, with 17 bases between them. CDR3 length: 16 amino acids. The DNA for the CDR3 is TGTGCCATCAGCCCGCGGGTCGGGTCCACCTACAATGAGCAGTTCTTC. Its translation: CAISPRVGSTYNEQFF.

The chain is built from TRBV9 and TRBJ2-3; a weak D match, TRBD2 (6 bases). CDR1 is SGDLS and CDR2 is YYNGEE in the germline V gene. The CDR3 covers 17 residues. The V end lost 0 bases, the J end lost 3 bases, and 17 bases lay between the germline ends. The CDR3 DNA sequence: TGTGCCAGCAGCGTAGAAGTGGGAGGCCTACCTACAGATACGCAGTATTTT. This sequence encodes CASSVEVGGLPTDTQYF.

This sequence joins TRBV10-3 and TRBJ2-2; TRBD1 aligns across 12 bases. Germline V lookup: CDR1 ENHRY, CDR2 SYGVKD. After removal of 4 bases from V and 1 base from J, the junction contained 4 bases not matched to a gene. This CDR3 is 17 amino acids long. CDR3 residues: CAISGGQGAGNTGELFF. The CDR3 coding sequence is TGTGCCATCAGTGGGGGACAGGGGGCGGGGAACACCGGGGAGCTGTTTTTT.

The chain uses TRBV30 and TRBJ2-3, with a tentative D call TRBD2 (6 bases). V shed 3 bases and J shed 2 bases, with 15 bases lying between them. The length of the CDR3 is 15 residues. Germline loops: CDR1 GTSNPN, CDR2 SVGIG (reference sequence). CDR3 sequence (DNA): TGTGCCTGGAGGCAGGGAGGCCCGAACACAGATACGCAGTATTTT. It translates to CAWRQGGPNTDTQYF.

This clone was observed a handful of times. The chain recombines TRBV11-2 with TRBJ2-1; 7 nucleotides match TRBD1. With V trimmed by 5 bases and J by 7 bases, 8 bases remained unmatched. The CDR3 covers 14 residues. From germline, CDR1 is SGHAT and CDR2 FQNNGV. The DNA of the CDR3 is TGTGCCAGCAGCATGGGGGACAGCTTAAATGAGCAGTTCTTC. It translates to CASSMGDSLNEQFF.

The chain has TRBV29-1 and TRBJ2-6; 8 bases fit TRBD1. Trimming removed 6 bases from V and 0 bases from J; junction bases left unmatched: 4. Per germline, CDR1 SQVTM and CDR2 ANQGSEA. This CDR3 contains 15 residues. CDR3 DNA: TGCAGCGTCTCAACAGGGGGCTCTGGGGCCAACGTCCTGACTTTC. It translates to CSVSTGGSGANVLTF.

In this sample, this clone turned up many times. V gene TRBV28 combines with J gene TRBJ1-1; 7 bases line up with TRBD1. CDR1 and CDR2 from the germline V gene are MDHEN and SYDVKM. V dropped 4 bases and J dropped 5; count of bases not matched to a gene: 4. The CDR3 extends over 13 amino acids. The CDR3 DNA follows: TGTGCCAGCAGTTCAGGGGGAGGAACTGAAGCTTTCTTT. This codes for CASSSGGGTEAFF.

The J gene is TRBJ1-3, the V gene TRBV14; 7 bases match TRBD1. This CDR3 is built from 15 residues. Germline loops: CDR1 SGHDN, CDR2 FVKESK. J lost 4 bases, V lost 4 bases, and 7 bases had no gene match. This CDR3 is CASSRDGTAGNTIYF. The DNA for the CDR3 is TGTGCCAGCAGCCGAGACGGGACAGCCGGAAACACCATATATTTT.

The rearrangement joins TRBV5-1 to TRBJ2-3, with TRBD2 matching over 7 bases. The V gene end was trimmed by 2 bases and the J gene end by 4 bases; junction bases not matched to a gene: 4. Looked up from germline, CDR1 is SGHRS and CDR2 is YFSETQ. There are 14 residues in the CDR3. The CDR3 spells CASSFSGVPDTQYF. In DNA, the CDR3 is TGCGCCAGCAGCTTCAGCGGGGTGCCAGATACGCAGTATTTT.

The chain links TRBV5-5 to TRBJ1-6; 7 bases are shared with TRBD1. Germline loops: CDR1 SGHKS, CDR2 YYEKEE (reference sequence). The CDR3 runs 16 residues. Losses at the gene ends were 0 bases for V and 8 bases for J; bases not matched to a gene: 8. CDR3 in DNA: TGTGCCAGCAGCTTGGCCGGGACAGATCTCCATTCACCCCTCCACTTT. It yields the protein CASSLAGTDLHSPLHF.

In its sample, this clone was seen a few times. This chain uses TRBV11-3 with TRBJ1-3; 11 nucleotides align to TRBD1. This CDR3 comprises 18 residues. The germline gives CDR1 SGHNT, CDR2 YENEEA. Germline trimming cut 4 bases from V and 6 bases from J; bases unmatched to any gene: 14. The CDR3 nucleotides are TGTGCCAGCAGCTCCGGGACAGGGGGTGTTCCTGGTGAAAACACCATATATTTT. It is translated as CASSSGTGGVPGENTIYF.

This rearrangement joins TRBV12-5 to TRBJ1-3, with a weak D call TRBD1 (6 bases). The V and J ends lost 1 base and 7 bases respectively, with 11 bases between them. Germline loops: CDR1 LGHNT, CDR2 FRNRAP. This CDR3 region has 14 residues. CDR3 bases: TGTGCTAGTGGTTTGGGGGGGCTTTGGAACACCATATATTTT. Amino acids: CASGLGGLWNTIYF.

A word on this clone: Different DNA sequences within this sample yield the same CDR3. The chain carries TRBV3-1 (or the pseudogene TRBV3-2) and TRBJ1-2; D perhaps matches TRBD1 (5 bases). CDR3 length: 11 residues. The V end was cut by 2 bases, the J end by 7 bases, with 5 bases between. Germline V lookup: CDR1 LGHDT, CDR2 YNNKEL (reference sequence). This CDR3 reads CASSQQGGYTF. The DNA for the CDR3 is TGTGCCAGCAGCCAACAGGGTGGCTACACCTTC.

The V call is TRBV5-1, the J call TRBJ2-1; tentative D call: TRBD2 (6 bases). Germline-derived CDR1 and CDR2 are SGHRS and YFSETQ. CDR3 length: 13 amino acids. V lost 7 bases and J lost 9, with 17 bases in between. In nucleotides, the CDR3 is TGCGCCAGCCGGCATATGGAGGGTAGTGAGCAGTTCTTC. Protein product: CASRHMEGSEQFF.

This chain links TRBV7-6 with TRBJ1-3; D remains unclear. Trimming removed 4 bases from V and 4 bases from J, with 14 bases in between. CDR3 length: 15 residues. Looked up from germline, CDR1 is SGHVS and CDR2 is FNYEAQ. CDR3 nucleotides: TGTGCCAGCAGCTCTGGCTGGGAGGGAGGAAACACCATATATTTT. Protein: CASSSGWEGGNTIYF.

The sample holds a few counts of this clone. The chain is built from TRBV10-1 and TRBJ1-1; TRBD1 aligns across 7 bases. The CDR3 is made up of 13 amino acids. The germline gives CDR1 WNHNN, CDR2 SYGVQD (reference sequence). With V trimmed by 9 bases and J by 4 bases, 8 bases remained unmatched. Here the CDR3 reads CASSGGLATEAFF. CDR3 sequence (DNA): TGCGCCAGTTCAGGGGGATTAGCCACTGAAGCTTTCTTT.

The chain's CDR3 is CASSLAPDNLKEAFF. The DNA for the CDR3 is TGCGCCAGCAGCTTGGCCCCGGACAACCTGAAAGAAGCTTTCTTT. The chain couples TRBV5-1 to TRBJ1-1; D possibly corresponds to TRBD1 (5 bases). Trimming stripped 0 bases from V and 8 bases from J, with 17 bases between. This CDR3 is built from 15 residues. The germline V gene encodes CDR1 SGHRS and CDR2 YFSETQ.

The chain recombines TRBV5-4 with TRBJ2-3; D is perhaps TRBD2 (5 bases). The length of the CDR3 is 13 residues. Per germline, CDR1 SGHNT and CDR2 YYREEE (reference sequence). The ends were cut back, 5 bases at V and 4 bases at J, with 11 bases in the middle. CDR3 region: CASSQDFPDTQYF. Written as DNA, the CDR3 is TGTGCCAGCAGTCAGGACTTTCCAGATACGCAGTATTTT.

This clone was seen once. CDR3 sequence (DNA): TGTGCCAGCAGCTCCCGGGTTGGACACCAGTACTTC. Translation: CASSSRVGHQYF. The chain has TRBV11-2 and TRBJ2-4, with D possibly matching TRBD1 (5 bases). Germline CDR1 is SGHAT and CDR2 is FQNNGV. Trimming cost V 4 bases and J 13 bases, with 14 bases left between them. This CDR3 has 12 residues.

This chain uses TRBV2 with TRBJ1-3; D might be TRBD1 (5 bases). The V end lost 10 bases, the J end lost 8 bases, and 9 bases lay between the germline ends. The CDR3 extends over 10 amino acids. Germline CDR1 reads SNHLY; CDR2 reads FYNNEI. CDR3 region: CATGGDTIYF. Here the CDR3 DNA reads TGTGCCACGGGGGGGGACACCATATATTTT.

Comments on this clone: The same CDR3 is also encoded by other DNA sequences in this sample. The gene calls are TRBV27 and TRBJ2-1; perhaps TRBD2 as D (5 bases). Trimming took 5 bases from V and 7 from J, leaving 6 bases between them. Germline CDR1 and CDR2: MNHEY and SMNVEV (reference sequence). The CDR3 consists of 11 residues. The CDR3 DNA sequence: TGTGCCAGCAGTCCGGGAAATGAGCAGTTCTTC. Encoded protein: CASSPGNEQFF.